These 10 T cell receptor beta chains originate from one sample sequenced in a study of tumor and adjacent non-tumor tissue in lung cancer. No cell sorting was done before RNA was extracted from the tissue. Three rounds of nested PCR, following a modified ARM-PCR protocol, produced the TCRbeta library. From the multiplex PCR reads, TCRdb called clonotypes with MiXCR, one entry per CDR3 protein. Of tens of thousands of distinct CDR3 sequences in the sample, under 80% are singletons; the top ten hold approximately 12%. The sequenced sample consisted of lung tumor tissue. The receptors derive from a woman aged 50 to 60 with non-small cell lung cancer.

The CDR3 reads CTGSQDTNSGANVLTF. The CDR3, as DNA: TGTACCGGCAGCCAAGATACAAACTCTGGGGCCAACGTCCTGACTTTC. This chain joins TRBV4-2 and TRBJ2-6, with unresolved D. Per germline, CDR1 LGHNA and CDR2 YNFKEQ. This CDR3 comprises 16 residues.

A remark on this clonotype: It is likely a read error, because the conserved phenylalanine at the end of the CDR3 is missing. The CDR3 nucleotides read TGTGCCAGCAGCCCCCTCGGGACTAACTTGCCCCAGTACGTC. Translation gives CASSPLGTNLPQYV. The chain has TRBV5-6 and TRBJ2-5; 7 nucleotides match TRBD2. V shed 4 bases and J 9 bases; nucleotides not matched to a gene: 12. The germline gives CDR1 SGHDT, CDR2 YYEEEE. The CDR3 is 14 residues long.

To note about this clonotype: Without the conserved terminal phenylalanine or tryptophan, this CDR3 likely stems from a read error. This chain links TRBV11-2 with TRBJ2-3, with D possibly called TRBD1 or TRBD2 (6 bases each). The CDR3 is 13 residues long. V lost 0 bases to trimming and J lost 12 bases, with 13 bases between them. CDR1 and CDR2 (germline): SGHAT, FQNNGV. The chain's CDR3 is CASSLDRGGTQYS. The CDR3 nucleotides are TGTGCCAGCAGCTTAGACAGGGGAGGTACACAGTATTCT.

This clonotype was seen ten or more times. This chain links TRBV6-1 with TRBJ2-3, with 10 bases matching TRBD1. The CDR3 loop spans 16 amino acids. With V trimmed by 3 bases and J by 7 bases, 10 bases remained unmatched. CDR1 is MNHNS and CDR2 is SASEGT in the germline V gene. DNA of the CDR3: TGTGCCAGCAGTGACGGACAGGGGGTACAGTTGCATACGCAGTATTTT. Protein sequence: CASSDGQGVQLHTQYF.

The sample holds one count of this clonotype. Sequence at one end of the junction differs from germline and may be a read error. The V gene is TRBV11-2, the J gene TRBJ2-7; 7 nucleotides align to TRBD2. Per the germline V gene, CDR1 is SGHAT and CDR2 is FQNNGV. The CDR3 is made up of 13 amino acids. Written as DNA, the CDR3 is TGTGACAGCATATTAGAGGATAGCGGGGAGCAGTACTTC. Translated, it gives CDSILEDSGEQYF.

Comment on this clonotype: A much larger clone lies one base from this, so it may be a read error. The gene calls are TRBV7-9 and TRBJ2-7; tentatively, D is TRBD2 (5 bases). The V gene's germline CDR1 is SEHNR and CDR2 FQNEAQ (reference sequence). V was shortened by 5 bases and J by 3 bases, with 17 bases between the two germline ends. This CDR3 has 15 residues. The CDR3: CASSPGDRRNYEQYF. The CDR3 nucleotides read TGTGCCAGCAGCCCCGGGGATCGGCGTAACTACGAGCAGTACTTC.

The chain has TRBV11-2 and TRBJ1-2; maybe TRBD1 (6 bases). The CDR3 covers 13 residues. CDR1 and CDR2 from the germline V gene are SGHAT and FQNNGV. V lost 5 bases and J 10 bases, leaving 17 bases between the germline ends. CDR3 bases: TGTGCCAGCAGCCTCAGGATGGGGGCCGACTACACCTTC. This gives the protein CASSLRMGADYTF. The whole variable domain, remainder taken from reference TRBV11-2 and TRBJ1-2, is EAGVAQSPRYKIIEKRQSVAFWCNPISGHATLYWYQQILGQGPKLLIQFQNNGVVDDSQLPKDRFSAERLKGVDSTLKIQPAKLEDSAVYLCASSLRMGADYTFGSGTRLTVV.

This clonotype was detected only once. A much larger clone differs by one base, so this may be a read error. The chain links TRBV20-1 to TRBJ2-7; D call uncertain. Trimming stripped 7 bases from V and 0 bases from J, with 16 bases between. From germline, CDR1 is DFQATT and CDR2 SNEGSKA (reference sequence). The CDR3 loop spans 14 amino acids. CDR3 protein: CSVLREQSSYEQYF. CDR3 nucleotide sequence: TGCAGTGTCCTAAGGGAACAGAGCTCCTACGAGCAGTACTTC.

Here the CDR3 DNA reads TGTGCCAGTAGTCACTCGCTGAGGGGTGGAAAGGGTTTGACCCAGCATTTT. This translates into CASSHSLRGGKGLTQHF. V and J are TRBV6-6 and TRBJ1-5; tentatively, D is TRBD1 (5 bases). V was shortened by 9 bases and J by 11 bases, with 32 bases between the two germline ends. This CDR3 has 17 amino acids. Germline V gene data show CDR1 as MNHNY and CDR2 as SVGAGI (reference sequence).

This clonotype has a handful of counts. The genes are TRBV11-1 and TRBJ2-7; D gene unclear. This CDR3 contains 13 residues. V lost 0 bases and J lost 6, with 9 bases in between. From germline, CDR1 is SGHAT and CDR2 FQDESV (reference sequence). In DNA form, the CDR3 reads TGTGCCAGCAGCTTAGCAGTCCTGCCCGAGCAGTACTTC. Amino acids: CASSLAVLPEQYF.